This paragraph covers one TCR beta chain sequence. Patients underwent thyroid surgery, and none had received any treatment before it. This entry comes from a study of metastatic and nonmetastatic thyroid tumors. Study-wide background: Samples came from malignant and benign thyroid patients, and repertoires were compared across blood and tumor or nodule tissue.

V lost 5 bases and J 5 bases, leaving 8 bases between the germline ends. This CDR3 spans 12 amino acids. Germline-derived CDR1 and CDR2 are SEHNR and FQNEAQ (reference sequence). Using MiXCR, TCRdb reanalyzed the PCR reads. The table has some 35,000 clones, 35% to 40% seen once. Sequencing was carried out using tumor tissue. This clonotype was sampled from a female donor with papillary thyroid cancer or a benign thyroid nodule (not recorded which). Some clones in this sample may be carry-over from other donors' samples. The genes are TRBV7-9 and TRBJ2-3; D gene ambiguous. CDR3 DNA sequence: TGTGCCAGCAGCGGCCCCAGAGATACGCAGTATTTT. Protein product: CASSGPRDTQYF.